This T cell receptor beta chain was captured by sequencing in a study of identical twins. CDR1 and CDR2 from the germline V gene are SGHVS and FQNEAQ. The CDR3 sequence is 12 residues long. V shed 5 bases and J shed 6 bases, with 11 bases lying between them. TCRdb called the 5' RACE reads again in MiXCR, with one record for every CDR3 protein. Altogether about 150,000 distinct CDR3 sequences are present, roughly 3.3% being singletons, with the ten largest covering approximately 7.7%. This clonotype was found many times. The chain joins TRBV7-8 to TRBJ2-7; D uncertain. Sequencing was carried out using memory T cells sorted from blood. This TCR came from a young man in good health. Written as DNA, the CDR3 is TGTGCCAGCAGCAAGACATCGGGCGAGCAGTACTTC. Translated: CASSKTSGEQYF.